These 28 T cell receptor beta chains were all obtained from the same sample, sequenced in a study of blood T cell repertoires in COVID-19. The table came from immunoSEQ multiplex PCR; TCRdb's copy has only in-frame clones and leaves some out. The data hold approximately 240,000 clones, with around 85% observed a single time. The source material was peripheral blood. Receptors originate from a woman in her 30s who had recovered from COVID-19.

The chain joins TRBV6-5 to TRBJ1-2; 10 bases map to TRBD1. Germline CDR1 and CDR2: MNHEY and SVGAGI. The CDR3 consists of 13 residues. V shed 6 bases and J 8 bases; nucleotides not matched to a gene: 6. The CDR3 here is CASSRQGAGGYTF. In nucleotides, the CDR3 is TGTGCCAGCAGCCGACAGGGGGCAGGAGGCTACACCTTC.

The chain has TRBV18 and TRBJ2-3; 8 nucleotides line up with TRBD2. From germline, CDR1 is KGHSH and CDR2 LQKENI. CDR3 length equals 18 residues. Trimming took 3 bases from V and 2 from J; bases not matched to a gene: 13. This CDR3 is CASSPLRVAGSNTDTQYF. In nucleotides, the CDR3 is TGTGCCAGCTCACCCCTCCGAGTAGCGGGGAGTAACACAGATACGCAGTATTTT.

The chain links TRBV9 to TRBJ1-6; 8 nucleotides align to TRBD1. The CDR3 spans 15 residues. CDR1 is SGDLS, CDR2 YYNGEE, per germline. After removal of 4 bases from V and 7 bases from J, the junction contained 7 bases not matched to a gene. The DNA for the CDR3 is TGTGCCAGCAGCCGGGGGACAGGAGGAAATTCACCCCTCCACTTT. Protein sequence: CASSRGTGGNSPLHF.

The chain carries TRBV5-1 and TRBJ2-3; 11 bases line up with TRBD2. After removal of 2 bases from V and 1 base from J, the junction contained 3 bases not matched to a gene. From germline, CDR1 is SGHRS and CDR2 YFSETQ. CDR3 length: 16 residues. In DNA form, the CDR3 reads TGCGCCAGCAGCTTAATGACTAGCGGGGGCACAGATACGCAGTATTTT. It codes for CASSLMTSGGTDTQYF.

The J gene is TRBJ1-5, the V gene TRBV6-2 or TRBV6-3; 8 nucleotides line up with TRBD1. Germline V lookup: CDR1 MNHEY, CDR2 SVGEGT. The CDR3 extends over 18 amino acids. V trimming: 6 bases; J trimming: 0 bases; junction bases outside the gene matches: 13. CDR3 protein: CASSTDRVEDSSNQPQHF. Here the CDR3 DNA reads TGTGCCAGCAGCACGGACAGGGTTGAAGACTCTAGCAATCAGCCCCAGCATTTT.

This chain links TRBV21-1 with TRBJ2-6; TRBD1, the table's D call, was not compared with the DNA. TRBV21-1 is listed as a pseudogene. The CDR3 extends over 18 amino acids. The CDR3 loop reads CARMLGQGILPGANVLTF. In DNA form, the CDR3 reads TGTGCCAGGATGTTAGGACAGGGGATATTGCCTGGGGCCAACGTCCTGACTTTC.

CDR3 coding DNA: TGTGCCAGCAGTGAAGTTTTAGGTAGCGGGGGACAAGAGACCCAGTACTTC. It codes for CASSEVLGSGGQETQYF. The chain recombines TRBV2 with TRBJ2-5; TRBD2 matches at 9 bases. Germline V lookup: CDR1 SNHLY, CDR2 FYNNEI. Trimming at V came to 1 base and at J to 2 bases, leaving 8 bases not matched to a gene. The CDR3 length is 17 residues.

This rearrangement joins TRBV7-3 to TRBJ1-2, with a weak D call TRBD1 (5 bases). CDR1 is SGHTA, CDR2 FQGTGA, per germline. Trimming removed 1 base from V and 4 bases from J, with 22 bases in between. This CDR3 has 18 residues. The DNA of the CDR3 is TGTGCCAGCAGCTTAATGGCGGGGAGGGGTCGGAACTTCTATGGCTACACCTTC. Translated, it gives CASSLMAGRGRNFYGYTF.

This clone was seen just once. V usage is TRBV5-1 and J usage is TRBJ2-5; 12 positions agree with TRBD2. J lost 2 bases, V lost 2 bases, and 4 bases had no gene match. The CDR3 is made up of 16 amino acids. The germline CDR1 and CDR2 sequences are SGHRS and YFSETQ. The CDR3 is CASSFNLAGGQETQYF. The CDR3 DNA follows: TGCGCCAGCAGCTTTAATCTAGCGGGGGGGCAAGAGACCCAGTACTTC.

This rearrangement joins TRBV18 to TRBJ2-7, with TRBD1 matching 10 bases. J was trimmed by 7 bases and V by 1 base; bases with no gene match: 10. The CDR3 has 16 residues. CDR1 is KGHSH, CDR2 LQKENI, per germline. The DNA for the CDR3 is TGTGCCAGCTCACCACAAGCGACAGGGGGCGCGGGGGAGCAGTACTTC. This translates into CASSPQATGGAGEQYF.

The rearrangement joins TRBV6-2 or TRBV6-3 to TRBJ1-2; D is possibly TRBD1 (5 bases). The CDR3 is made up of 16 amino acids. Germline V lookup: CDR1 MNHEY, CDR2 SVGEGT. V was cut by 0 bases and J by 4 bases, with 15 bases left in between. The CDR3 DNA sequence: TGTGCCAGCAGTTACTCGATGGAGGGCAGGGCCTATGGCTACACCTTC. Translation gives CASSYSMEGRAYGYTF.

The rearrangement joins TRBV5-1 to TRBJ2-1; TRBD1 might be the D (5 bases). V lost 2 bases, J lost 4 bases, and 22 bases lay in between. CDR3 length: 18 residues. Germline values: CDR1 SGHRS, CDR2 YFSETQ. The CDR3 spells CASSLDPLGQGLYNEQFF. In DNA form, the CDR3 reads TGCGCCAGCAGCTTAGACCCTTTAGGGCAGGGCCTTTACAATGAGCAGTTCTTC.

The V gene is TRBV27, the J gene TRBJ2-7, with D tentatively TRBD2 (6 bases). Germline V lookup: CDR1 MNHEY, CDR2 SMNVEV (reference sequence). V lost 5 bases, J lost 1 base, and 18 bases lay in between. The length of the CDR3 is 16 residues. DNA of the CDR3: TGTGCCAGCAGTCCATGGAACGGGGGTTTTTCCTACGAGCAGTACTTC. Protein product: CASSPWNGGFSYEQYF.

The rearrangement uses TRBV7-3 and TRBJ1-2; possibly TRBD1 for D (5 bases). From germline, CDR1 is SGHTA and CDR2 FQGTGA. This CDR3 contains 12 residues. V shed 5 bases and J shed 4 bases, with 8 bases lying between them. The CDR3 loop reads CASSLGGYGYTF. Here the CDR3 DNA reads TGTGCCAGCAGCCTGGGGGGCTATGGCTACACCTTC. The whole variable domain, filled in from reference TRBV7-3 and TRBJ1-2, reads GAGVSQTPSNKVTEKGKYVELRCDPISGHTALYWYRQSLGQGPEFLIYFQGTGAADDSGLPNDRFFAVRPEGSVSTLKIQRTERGDSAVYLCASSLGGYGYTFGSGTRLTVV.

This chain joins TRBV6-1 and TRBJ2-1; TRBD2 is a possible D gene (5 bases). V was clipped by 0 bases and J by 3 bases, with 12 bases between them. The CDR3 contains 16 residues. Germline V gene sequence: CDR1 MNHNS, CDR2 SASEGT. CDR3 nucleotides: TGTGCCAGCAGTGAAGCAAAGGGTCGGGGCTACAATGAGCAGTTCTTC. As protein: CASSEAKGRGYNEQFF.

This clone was detected only a few times. The rearrangement links TRBV27 to TRBJ2-3; the match to TRBD1 covers 10 bases. This CDR3 has 14 residues. V lost 10 bases and J lost 2; bases outside the gene matches: 6. Per germline, CDR1 MNHEY and CDR2 SMNVEV (reference sequence). The CDR3 protein is CATRTGGYTDTQYF. In DNA form, the CDR3 reads TGTGCCACCAGGACAGGGGGGTACACAGATACGCAGTATTTT.

This chain joins TRBV2 and TRBJ1-2; TRBD1 matches at 8 bases. CDR3 length equals 13 residues. After removal of 9 bases from V and 8 bases from J, the junction contained 11 bases not matched to a gene. CDR1 is SNHLY, CDR2 FYNNEI, per germline. CDR3 loop: CARGTGNRRGYTF. The CDR3 nucleotides read TGTGCCAGGGGGACAGGTAATCGGAGAGGCTACACCTTC.

The table lists this clone with a few counts. This chain joins TRBV3-1 (or the pseudogene TRBV3-2) and TRBJ1-1, with D possibly TRBD1 on 6 matching bases. The germline CDR1 and CDR2 sequences are LGHDT and YNNKEL (reference sequence). V shed 4 bases and J shed 3 bases, with 12 bases lying between them. The CDR3 has 14 residues. The CDR3 DNA reads as TGTGCCAGCAGCCTAACAGGGTCGGACACTGAAGCTTTCTTT. Its translation is CASSLTGSDTEAFF.

The J gene is TRBJ2-7, the V gene TRBV10-3, with 9 nucleotides matching TRBD1. Trimming took 4 bases from V and 1 from J; bases not matched to a gene: 8. CDR1 is ENHRY and CDR2 is SYGVKD in the germline V gene. This CDR3 has 16 amino acids. Here the CDR3 DNA reads TGTGCCATCAGTGCGGACAGGGGATTTGGATCCTACGAGCAGTACTTC. This codes for CAISADRGFGSYEQYF.

The chain links TRBV30 to TRBJ1-6, with TRBD1 matching 11 bases. CDR1 and CDR2 from the germline V gene are GTSNPN and SVGIG (reference sequence). This CDR3 has 16 amino acids. Losses at the gene ends were 7 bases for V and 0 bases for J; bases not matched to a gene: 5. The CDR3 region has the DNA TGTGCCTTCCGGGACAGGGGGAGCTCCTATAATTCACCCCTCCACTTT. This translates into CAFRDRGSSYNSPLHF. Using reference TRBV30 and TRBJ1-6 for the parts outside the CDR3, the full variable domain is SQTIHQWPATLVQPVGSPLSLECTVEGTSNPNLYWYRQAAGRGLQLLFYSVGIGQISSEVPQNLSASRPQDRQFILSSKKLLLSDSGFYLCAFRDRGSSYNSPLHFGNGTRLTVT.

This clone was detected a few times. The chain recombines TRBV5-1 with TRBJ2-7; a weak D match, TRBD1 (5 bases). This CDR3 spans 15 amino acids. V lost 0 bases to trimming and J lost 3 bases, with 13 bases between them. Germline lookup yields CDR1 SGHRS and CDR2 YFSETQ. The CDR3 DNA is TGCGCCAGCAGCTTGGGACAGTCGACGAGCTACGAGCAGTACTTC. Translating gives CASSLGQSTSYEQYF.

The rearrangement joins TRBV5-1 to TRBJ2-7; 7 bases map to TRBD1. Germline assignment: CDR1 SGHRS and CDR2 YFSETQ. V was clipped by 5 bases and J by 0 bases; unmatched bases: 2. CDR3 length equals 13 residues. The CDR3 DNA reads TGCGCCAGCAGGCCAGGGGGCTCCTACGAGCAGTACTTC. Translating it yields CASRPGGSYEQYF.

The genes are TRBV9 and TRBJ2-5; 9 bases match TRBD1. Trimming took 4 bases from V and 4 from J; bases not matched to a gene: 5. This CDR3 region has 14 residues. Germline loops: CDR1 SGDLS, CDR2 YYNGEE. The DNA of the CDR3 is TGTGCCAGCAGCCCGGGACAGGGCTTAGAGACCCAGTACTTC. Its protein is CASSPGQGLETQYF.

The genes are TRBV5-5 and TRBJ1-5, with TRBD1 identical over 10 bases. This CDR3 comprises 18 residues. V was pared by 4 bases and J by 5 bases, with 15 bases of the junction left unmatched. CDR1 and CDR2 from the germline V gene are SGHKS and YYEKEE (reference sequence). The CDR3 reads CASSPGTGVSLVDQPQHF. CDR3 bases: TGTGCCAGCAGCCCCGGGACAGGGGTTTCTCTAGTAGATCAGCCCCAGCATTTT.

V is TRBV10-3 and J is TRBJ1-2, with a weak D call TRBD1 (5 bases). V shed 0 bases and J shed 5 bases, with 22 bases lying between them. Germline CDR1 is ENHRY and CDR2 is SYGVKD. The CDR3 sequence is 18 residues long. CDR3 nucleotides: TGTGCCATCAGTGAGTCGCCTATCCTTAGGCAGGGTGGGTATGGCTACACCTTC. This encodes CAISESPILRQGGYGYTF.

The chain couples TRBV13 to TRBJ2-3; D call uncertain. V was pared by 0 bases and J by 6 bases, with 7 bases between. Germline V gene data show CDR1 as PRHDT and CDR2 as FYEKMQ (reference sequence). This CDR3 region has 13 residues. CDR3 residues: CASSLGFLDTQYF. In DNA, the CDR3 is TGTGCCAGCAGCTTAGGGTTCTTGGATACGCAGTATTTT.

The gene calls are TRBV2 and TRBJ2-3; 11 bases match TRBD2. The CDR3 has 15 amino acids. Germline V gives CDR1 SNHLY, CDR2 FYNNEI. The junction had 8 bases not matched to a gene; V was cut back by 7 bases and J by 5 bases. This CDR3 is CASNGLAGLKDTQYF. CDR3 nucleotides: TGTGCCAGCAATGGACTAGCGGGCCTCAAAGATACGCAGTATTTT.

This clone was detected a few times. The chain combines TRBV3-1 (or the pseudogene TRBV3-2) with TRBJ2-5; 15 bases match TRBD2. Trimming took 4 bases from V and 4 from J; bases not matched to a gene: 7. The CDR3 runs to 17 residues. Germline V gene sequence: CDR1 LGHDT, CDR2 YNNKEL (reference sequence). In DNA, the CDR3 is TGTGCCAGCAGCCCAGGGACTAGCGGGGGGCAGAGAGAGACCCAGTACTTC. Translated: CASSPGTSGGQRETQYF.